One sample yielded the 13 T cell receptor beta chains listed below, sequenced in a study of cytomegalovirus exposure and HLA in healthy donors. PCR involved 60 Vbeta and 13 Jbeta primers. Sequencing was performed with immunoSEQ multiplex PCR; in TCRdb, only in-frame clones are kept and a portion is missing. This table has about 190,000 clones, around 84% appearing once. Sequencing was carried out using PBMCs. The source is a young woman in good health and CMV-seronegative.

This chain links TRBV6-5 with TRBJ1-3; D is unclear. CDR1 is MNHEY and CDR2 is SVGAGI in the germline V gene. This CDR3 contains 13 residues. The ends were cut back, 11 bases at V and 1 base at J, with 12 bases in the middle. CDR3: CAVAHESGNTIYF. CDR3 in DNA: TGTGCCGTCGCTCACGAGTCTGGAAACACCATATATTTT.

CDR3 sequence (DNA): TGTGCCAGCAGCCCACAAGGGGGGGGCCGTAACAATGAGCAGTTCTTC. It encodes CASSPQGGGRNNEQFF. The rearrangement links TRBV7-9 to TRBJ2-1, with D possibly matching TRBD2 (7 bases). Germline-derived CDR1 and CDR2 are SEHNR and FQNEAQ (reference sequence). V lost 5 bases to trimming and J lost 5 bases, with 19 bases between them. This CDR3 spans 16 amino acids.

This sequence joins TRBV5-4 and TRBJ2-2, with a weak D call TRBD1 (6 bases). CDR1 is SGHNT, CDR2 YYREEE, per germline (reference sequence). This CDR3 is built from 16 residues. The ends were cut back, 0 bases at V and 0 bases at J, with 9 bases in the middle. CDR3 protein: CASSLGGGANTGELFF. As DNA, the CDR3 is TGTGCCAGCAGCTTGGGAGGGGGTGCGAACACCGGGGAGCTGTTTTTT.

This rearrangement joins TRBV27 to TRBJ2-3; 9 bases map to TRBD2. Germline V gene data show CDR1 as MNHEY and CDR2 as SMNVEV (reference sequence). Germline trimming cut 8 bases from V and 1 base from J; bases unmatched to any gene: 4. The CDR3 covers 14 residues. DNA for the CDR3: TGTGCCAGCGGTAGCGGGGGCCGCACAGATACGCAGTATTTT. Its translation is CASGSGGRTDTQYF.

The rearrangement links TRBV29-1 to TRBJ2-7; D is perhaps TRBD2 (6 bases). CDR1 and CDR2 from the germline V gene are SQVTM and ANQGSEA. The CDR3 loop spans 13 amino acids. The V and J ends lost 5 bases and 7 bases respectively, with 18 bases between them. CDR3 DNA sequence: TGCAGCGTTACCCGCCGGGGGTATGGAGAGCAGTACTTC. Translation: CSVTRRGYGEQYF.

This chain links TRBV11-2 with TRBJ2-5; maybe TRBD2 (7 bases). CDR1 is SGHAT and CDR2 is FQNNGV in the germline V gene. The CDR3 has 14 residues. V lost 5 bases, J lost 4 bases, and 14 bases lay in between. The CDR3 region is CASSATRGGETQYF. The CDR3 region has the DNA TGTGCCAGCAGCGCGACTAGGGGGGGAGAGACCCAGTACTTC.

This chain links TRBV7-9 with TRBJ2-5; TRBD2 agrees at 7 bases. CDR3 length: 15 amino acids. Germline CDR1 SEHNR, CDR2 FQNEAQ (reference sequence). V shed 1 base and J 4 bases; nucleotides not matched to a gene: 6. CDR3 DNA sequence: TGTGCCAGCAGCTTAGGGGAGGGCCTGGGAGAGACCCAGTACTTC. It codes for CASSLGEGLGETQYF. Supplemented by reference TRBV7-9 and TRBJ2-5, the full variable domain reads DTGVSQNPRHKITKRGQNVTFRCDPISEHNRLYWYRQTLGQGPEFLTYFQNEAQLEKSRLLSDRFSAERPKGSFSTLEIQRTEQGDSAMYLCASSLGEGLGETQYFGPGTRLLVL.

This clone was found a few times. V and J are TRBV5-1 and TRBJ2-1; D possibly corresponds to TRBD2 (6 bases). The V gene's germline CDR1 is SGHRS and CDR2 YFSETQ. The CDR3 covers 12 residues. Trimming removed 4 bases from V and 7 bases from J, with 9 bases in between. CDR3 DNA: TGCGCCAGCAGCATAGGACTAAATGAGCAGTTCTTC. It translates to CASSIGLNEQFF.

The rearrangement links TRBV5-6 to TRBJ2-1, with D unclear. The CDR3 runs to 13 residues. Trimming took 5 bases from V and 7 from J, leaving 13 bases between them. Germline V gene lookup returns CDR1 SGHDT and CDR2 YYEEEE. CDR3 in amino acids: CASREVGRNEQFF. The CDR3 nucleotides are TGTGCCAGCAGAGAGGTAGGAAGGAATGAGCAGTTCTTC.

As regards this clone: Within the sample, other DNA sequences also encode this same CDR3. V usage is TRBV6-5 and J usage is TRBJ2-2; D not resolved. The CDR3 contains 15 residues. CDR1 is MNHEY, CDR2 SVGAGI, per germline. V lost 6 bases and J lost 0, with 11 bases in between. The CDR3 protein is CASRRTVANTGELFF. In nucleotides, the CDR3 is TGTGCCAGCAGGAGAACTGTGGCGAACACCGGGGAGCTGTTTTTT.

The table lists this clone with a few counts. V gene TRBV10-1 combines with J gene TRBJ1-4; D ambiguous. Germline V lookup: CDR1 WNHNN, CDR2 SYGVQD (reference sequence). Trimming removed 1 base at V and 8 bases at J, with 11 bases between. The CDR3 runs 14 residues. The CDR3 DNA is TGCGCCAGCAGTGAGTTGGGTAGAGGGGAAAAACTGTTTTTT. This translates into CASSELGRGEKLFF.

The CDR3 DNA follows: TGTGCCAGTAGCAGGGACAGTCGGCCTGGGGGTATGAACACTGAAGCTTTCTTT. This gives the protein CASSRDSRPGGMNTEAFF. V gene TRBV19 combines with J gene TRBJ1-1, with 7 bases that match TRBD1. CDR1 is LNHDA, CDR2 SQIVND, per germline (reference sequence). The CDR3 spans 18 residues. J lost 0 bases, V lost 6 bases, and 16 bases had no gene match.

The chain couples TRBV30 to TRBJ1-1; possibly TRBD1 for D (6 bases). The CDR3 sequence is 14 residues long. Per germline, CDR1 GTSNPN and CDR2 SVGIG (reference sequence). Trimming took off 0 bases at V and 3 bases at J, with 11 bases between the two ends. The CDR3 loop is CAWSVLGAHTEAFF. The CDR3 DNA follows: TGTGCCTGGAGTGTACTGGGGGCGCACACTGAAGCTTTCTTT.